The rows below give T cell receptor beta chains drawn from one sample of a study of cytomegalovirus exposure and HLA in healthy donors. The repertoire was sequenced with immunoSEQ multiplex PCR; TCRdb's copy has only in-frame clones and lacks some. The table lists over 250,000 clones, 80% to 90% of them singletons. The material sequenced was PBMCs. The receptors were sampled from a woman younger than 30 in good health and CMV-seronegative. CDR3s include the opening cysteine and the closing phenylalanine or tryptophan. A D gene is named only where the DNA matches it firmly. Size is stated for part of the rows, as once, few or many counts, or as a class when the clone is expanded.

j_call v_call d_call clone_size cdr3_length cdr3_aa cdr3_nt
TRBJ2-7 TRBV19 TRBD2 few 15 CASSIGEGSPYEQYF TGTGCCAGTAGTATAGGGGAGGGTTCCCCCTACGAGCAGTACTTC
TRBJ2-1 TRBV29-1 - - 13 CSVERRGHNEQFF TGCAGCGTTGAACGCAGGGGTCATAATGAGCAGTTCTTC
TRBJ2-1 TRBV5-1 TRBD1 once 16 CASSQGVLVSLNEQFF TGCGCCAGCAGCCAGGGGGTACTAGTAAGTTTAAATGAGCAGTTCTTC
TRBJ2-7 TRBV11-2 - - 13 CASSFSPNYEQYF TGTGCCAGCAGCTTTAGCCCCAACTACGAGCAGTACTTC
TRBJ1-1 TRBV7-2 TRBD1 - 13 CASSPGQGAEAFF TGTGCCAGCAGCCCAGGACAGGGAGCTGAAGCTTTCTTT
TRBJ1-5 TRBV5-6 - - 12 CASSVPGEPQHF TGTGCCAGCAGCGTACCGGGGGAGCCCCAGCATTTT
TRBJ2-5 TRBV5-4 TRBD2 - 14 CASSPTGGQETQYF TGTGCCAGCAGCCCCACGGGGGGCCAAGAGACCCAGTACTTC
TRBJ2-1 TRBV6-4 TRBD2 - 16 CASRPSGRALYNEQFF TGTGCCAGCAGACCTAGCGGGAGGGCCCTCTACAATGAGCAGTTCTTC
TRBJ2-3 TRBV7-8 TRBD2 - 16 CASSSTSGSGTDTQYF TGTGCCAGCAGCAGTACTAGCGGGAGCGGGACAGATACGCAGTATTTT
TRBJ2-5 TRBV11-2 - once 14 CASSPTQPKETQYF TGTGCCAGCAGCCCGACTCAGCCAAAAGAGACCCAGTACTTC
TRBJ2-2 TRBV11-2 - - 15 CASSFSGLDTGELFF TGTGCCAGCAGCTTTTCGGGACTCGACACCGGGGAGCTGTTTTTT
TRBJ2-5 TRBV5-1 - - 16 CASTLAPQGQEETQYF TGCGCCAGCACCTTGGCCCCCCAGGGGCAGGAAGAGACCCAGTACTTC
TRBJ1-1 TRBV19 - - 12 CARTPTNTEAFF TGTGCCAGGACACCCACGAACACTGAAGCTTTCTTT
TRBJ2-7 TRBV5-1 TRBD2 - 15 CASSSGTSGGYEQYF TGCGCCAGCAGCTCCGGGACTAGCGGGGGCTACGAGCAGTACTTC
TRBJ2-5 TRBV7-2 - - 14 CASSLVRALETQYF TGTGCCAGCAGCTTAGTCAGGGCCTTGGAGACCCAGTACTTC
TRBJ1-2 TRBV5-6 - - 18 CASSLVVGKVRVGYGYTF TGTGCCAGCAGCTTGGTCGTAGGCAAAGTACGGGTCGGATATGGCTACACCTTC
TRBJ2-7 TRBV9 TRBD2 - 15 CASSVVAGGTYEQYF TGTGCCAGCAGCGTAGTTGCGGGGGGCACCTACGAGCAGTACTTC
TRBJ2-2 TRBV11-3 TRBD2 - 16 CASSVGLAGVTGELFF TGTGCCAGCAGCGTAGGACTAGCGGGAGTCACCGGGGAGCTGTTTTTT
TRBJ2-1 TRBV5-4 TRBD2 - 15 CASSLASGGINEQFF TGTGCCAGCAGCTTGGCTAGCGGGGGTATCAATGAGCAGTTCTTC
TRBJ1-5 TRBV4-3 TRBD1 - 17 CASSQERGQGAYQPQHF TGCGCCAGCAGCCAAGAAAGGGGGCAGGGGGCGTATCAGCCCCAGCATTTT
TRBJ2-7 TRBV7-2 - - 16 CASSPGRGGYSYEQYF TGTGCCAGCAGCCCAGGGAGGGGGGGGTACTCCTACGAGCAGTACTTC
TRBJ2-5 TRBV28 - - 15 CASSSAGGGGETQYF TGTGCCAGCAGTTCCGCAGGTGGAGGTGGAGAGACCCAGTACTTC
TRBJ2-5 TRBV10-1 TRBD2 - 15 CASSESGLARETQYF TGCGCCAGCAGTGAGTCCGGACTAGCGAGGGAGACCCAGTACTTC
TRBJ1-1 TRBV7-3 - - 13 CASSGQPNTEAFF TGTGCCAGCTCCGGACAGCCGAACACTGAAGCTTTCTTT
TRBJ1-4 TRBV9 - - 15 CASSSRGGLEEKLFF TGTGCCAGCAGCAGTAGGGGGGGTCTGGAAGAAAAACTGTTTTTT
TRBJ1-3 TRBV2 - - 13 CASSDRDGNTIYF TGTGCCAGCAGTGACAGGGATGGAAACACCATATATTTT
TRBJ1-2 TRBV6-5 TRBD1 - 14 CASSYRQGQGGYTF TGTGCCAGCAGTTACCGACAGGGGCAGGGTGGCTACACCTTC
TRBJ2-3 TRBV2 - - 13 CASSPGNTDTQYF TGTGCCAGCAGTCCGGGAAACACAGATACGCAGTATTTT
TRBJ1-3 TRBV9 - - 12 CASSFAGGTIYF TGTGCCAGCAGTTTCGCCGGGGGCACCATATATTTT
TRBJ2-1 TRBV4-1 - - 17 CASSQDEGGEGLNEQFF TGCGCCAGCAGCCAAGATGAGGGGGGGGAAGGTTTAAATGAGCAGTTCTTC
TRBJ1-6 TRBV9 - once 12 CASSGQNSPLHF TGTGCCAGCAGCGGGCAAAATTCACCCCTCCACTTT
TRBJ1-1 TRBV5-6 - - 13 CASSLFRDTEAFF TGTGCCAGCAGCTTGTTTCGGGACACTGAAGCTTTCTTT
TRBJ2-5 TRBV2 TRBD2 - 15 CASTRLAGGRETQYF TGTGCCAGCACCCGACTAGCGGGAGGGCGGGAGACCCAGTACTTC
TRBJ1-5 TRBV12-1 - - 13 CASSSTGYQPQHF TGTGCCAGCAGCTCAACAGGGTATCAGCCCCAGCATTTT
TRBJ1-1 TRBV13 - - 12 CASSPTDTEAFF TGTGCCAGCAGCCCGACAGATACTGAAGCTTTCTTT
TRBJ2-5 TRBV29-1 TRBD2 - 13 CSGLAGGLETQYF TGCAGCGGTTTAGCGGGGGGGCTTGAGACCCAGTACTTC
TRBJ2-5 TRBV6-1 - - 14 CASSSSPLQETQYF TGTGCCAGCAGCTCAAGCCCCCTCCAAGAGACCCAGTACTTC
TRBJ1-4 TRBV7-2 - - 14 CASSLFEPNEKLFF TGTGCCAGCAGCTTGTTCGAGCCTAATGAAAAACTGTTTTTT
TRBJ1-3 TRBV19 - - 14 CASSIIEAGNTIYF TGTGCCAGTAGTATAATTGAGGCTGGAAACACCATATATTTT
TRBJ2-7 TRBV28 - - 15 CASQTEGTVPYEQYF TGTGCCAGCCAAACGGAGGGGACAGTTCCCTACGAGCAGTACTTC
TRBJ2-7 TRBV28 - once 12 CASSSTLYEQYF TGTGCCAGCAGTTCAACTCTCTACGAGCAGTACTTC
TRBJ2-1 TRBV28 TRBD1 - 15 CASSGLRDRGDEQFF TGTGCCAGCAGCGGATTAAGGGACAGGGGTGATGAGCAGTTCTTC
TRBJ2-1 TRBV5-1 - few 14 CASSLPGWYNEQFF TGCGCCAGCAGCTTGCCAGGGTGGTACAATGAGCAGTTCTTC
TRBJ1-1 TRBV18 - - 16 CASSPNRGTGNTEAFF TGTGCCAGCTCACCAAACAGAGGTACAGGGAACACTGAAGCTTTCTTT
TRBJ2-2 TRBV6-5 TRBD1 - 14 CASYRIQGAGELFF TGTGCCAGCTATCGAATCCAGGGGGCCGGGGAGCTGTTTTTT
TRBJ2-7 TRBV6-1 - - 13 CASSVKGGYEQYF TGTGCCAGCAGTGTGAAAGGGGGCTACGAGCAGTACTTC
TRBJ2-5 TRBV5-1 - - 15 CASSLGSRGEETQYF TGCGCCAGCAGCTTGGGAAGCAGGGGGGAAGAGACCCAGTACTTC
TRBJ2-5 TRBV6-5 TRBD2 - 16 CASSYSATSGSETQYF TGTGCCAGCAGTTACTCCGCTACTAGCGGGAGTGAGACCCAGTACTTC
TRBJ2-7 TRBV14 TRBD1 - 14 CASSSRQGADEQYF TGTGCCAGCAGCTCCAGACAGGGGGCTGACGAGCAGTACTTC
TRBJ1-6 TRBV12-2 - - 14 CASRLTGWDSPLHF TGTGCAAGTCGCTTAACAGGGTGGGATTCACCCCTCCACTTT
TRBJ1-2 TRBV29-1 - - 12 CSAMTAYYGYTF TGCAGCGCTATGACAGCCTACTATGGCTACACCTTC
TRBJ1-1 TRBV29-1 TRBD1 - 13 CSVGQGVNTEAFF TGCAGCGTCGGACAGGGAGTTAACACTGAAGCTTTCTTT
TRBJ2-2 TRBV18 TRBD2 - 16 CASSPPGLASTGELFF TGTGCCAGCTCACCCCCGGGACTAGCGTCCACCGGGGAGCTGTTTTTT